A selection of T cell receptor beta chains follows, all from one sample in a study of CD8+CD57+ T cells in acquired aplastic anemia. TCRdb itself ran the reads through MiXCR, one entry per CDR3 protein. The top ten hold 3.5% to 4.5% of the sample, which has hundreds of thousands of distinct CDR3 sequences, 65% to 80% seen once. The sequencing sample was made of sorted CD4+, CD8+, or CD8+CD57+ T cells (not recorded which) from PBMCs. These TCRs come from a human donor in good health, serving as a control. Each CDR3 is given with its conserved first and last residue. The order of the fields is V gene, J gene, CDR3 protein.

v_call: TRBV10-3
j_call: TRBJ2-5
cdr3_aa: CAISDPRQPDTQYF

v_call: TRBV7-2
j_call: TRBJ2-3
cdr3_aa: CASSRRQGHRSETQYF

v_call: TRBV5-5
j_call: TRBJ2-2
cdr3_aa: CASSSSPGAGGLFF

v_call: TRBV2
j_call: TRBJ2-7
cdr3_aa: CAALGLSIHEQYF

v_call: TRBV20-1
j_call: TRBJ1-1
cdr3_aa: CSARHSSEKREAFF

v_call: TRBV7-8
j_call: TRBJ1-4
cdr3_aa: CASSIRLRGAKNEKLFF

v_call: TRBV5-1
j_call: TRBJ2-1
cdr3_aa: CASRGGQENIF

v_call: TRBV2
j_call: TRBJ2-7
cdr3_aa: CASSATGGDGQYF

v_call: TRBV10-3
j_call: TRBJ1-2
cdr3_aa: CAISEPAEDYGYTF

v_call: TRBV7-9
j_call: TRBJ2-1
cdr3_aa: CASRRGTKDEQLF

v_call: TRBV5-1
j_call: TRBJ2-6
cdr3_aa: CASSSIQGGDSGANVLTF

v_call: TRBV6-5
j_call: TRBJ1-1
cdr3_aa: CACSYVAGEAFF

v_call: TRBV9
j_call: TRBJ2-1
cdr3_aa: CASSGLAGGYKDIF

v_call: TRBV20-1
j_call: TRBJ1-1
cdr3_aa: CSATPLTALNTEAFF

v_call: TRBV7-9
j_call: TRBJ1-2
cdr3_aa: CASSFDGRFVTNDGYTF

v_call: TRBV7-2
j_call: TRBJ1-1
cdr3_aa: CASSLEVQQQNTEAFF

v_call: TRBV2
j_call: TRBJ2-1
cdr3_aa: CASSELRGTNEQFF

v_call: TRBV7-9
j_call: TRBJ1-6
cdr3_aa: CASSATGGSYKSLLHF

v_call: TRBV5-5
j_call: TRBJ2-2
cdr3_aa: CASSVDSKLFF

v_call: TRBV12-3/TRBV12-4
j_call: TRBJ1-2
cdr3_aa: CASNPSGQLYGYTF

v_call: TRBV5-1
j_call: TRBJ1-1
cdr3_aa: CASNPDGGTDEAFF

v_call: TRBV7-9
j_call: TRBJ2-7
cdr3_aa: CASSLNGGTTYEQYF

v_call: TRBV20-1
j_call: TRBJ1-5
cdr3_aa: CSAGQGVGNQPQHF

v_call: TRBV9
j_call: TRBJ1-5
cdr3_aa: CASLRANYGYTFAQHF

v_call: TRBV4-2
j_call: TRBJ2-3
cdr3_aa: CASSQGLPSSTDTQYF